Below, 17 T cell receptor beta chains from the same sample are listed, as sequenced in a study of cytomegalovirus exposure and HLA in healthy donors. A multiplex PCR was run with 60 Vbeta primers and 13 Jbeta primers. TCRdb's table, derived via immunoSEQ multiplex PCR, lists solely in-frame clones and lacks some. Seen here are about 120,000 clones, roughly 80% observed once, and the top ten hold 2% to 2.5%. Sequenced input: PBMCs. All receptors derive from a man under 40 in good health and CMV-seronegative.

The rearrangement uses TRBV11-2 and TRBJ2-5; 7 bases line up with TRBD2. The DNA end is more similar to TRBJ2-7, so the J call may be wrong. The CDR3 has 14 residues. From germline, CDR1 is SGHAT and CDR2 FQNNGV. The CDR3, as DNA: TGTGCCAGCAGCTTAGCGGGGGGCTCCTACGAGCAGTACTTC. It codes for CASSLAGGSYEQYF.

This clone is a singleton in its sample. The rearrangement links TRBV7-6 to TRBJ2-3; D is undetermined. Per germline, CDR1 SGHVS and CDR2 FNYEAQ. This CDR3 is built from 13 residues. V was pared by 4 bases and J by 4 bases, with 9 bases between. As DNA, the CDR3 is TGTGCCAGCAGCTCCTTAAGCCCAGATACGCAGTATTTT. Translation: CASSSLSPDTQYF.

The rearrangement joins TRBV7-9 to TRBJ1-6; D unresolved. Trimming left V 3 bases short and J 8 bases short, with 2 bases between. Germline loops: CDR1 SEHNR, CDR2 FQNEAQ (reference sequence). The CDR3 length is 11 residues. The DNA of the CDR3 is TGTGCCAGCAGCTTCGATTCACCCCTCCACTTT. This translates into CASSFDSPLHF.

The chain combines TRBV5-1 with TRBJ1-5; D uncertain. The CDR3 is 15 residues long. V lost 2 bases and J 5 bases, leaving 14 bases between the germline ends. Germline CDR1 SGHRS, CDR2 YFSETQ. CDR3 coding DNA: TGCGCCAGCAGCTTAGGAGGGTCGGAATATCAGCCCCAGCATTTT. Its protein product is CASSLGGSEYQPQHF.

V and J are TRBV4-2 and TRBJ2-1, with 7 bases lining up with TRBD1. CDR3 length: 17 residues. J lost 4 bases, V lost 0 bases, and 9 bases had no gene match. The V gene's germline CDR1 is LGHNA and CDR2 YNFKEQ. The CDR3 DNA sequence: TGTGCCAGCAGCCAAGATCAAAACAGGGGCTTTTACAATGAGCAGTTCTTC. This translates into CASSQDQNRGFYNEQFF.

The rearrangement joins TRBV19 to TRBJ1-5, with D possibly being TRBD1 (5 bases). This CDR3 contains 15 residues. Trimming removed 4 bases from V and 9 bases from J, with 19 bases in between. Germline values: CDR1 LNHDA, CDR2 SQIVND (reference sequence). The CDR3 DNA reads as TGTGCCAGTAGTAAGGGCAGGGAGGGATGGGGGCCCCAGCATTTT. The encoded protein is CASSKGREGWGPQHF.

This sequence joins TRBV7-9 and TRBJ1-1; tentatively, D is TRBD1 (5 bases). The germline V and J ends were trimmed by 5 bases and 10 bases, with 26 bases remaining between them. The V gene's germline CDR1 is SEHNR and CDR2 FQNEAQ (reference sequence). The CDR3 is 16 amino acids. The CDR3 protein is CASSKGVGGDQRGAFF. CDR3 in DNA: TGTGCCAGCAGCAAAGGGGTGGGGGGGGACCAGCGGGGAGCTTTCTTT.

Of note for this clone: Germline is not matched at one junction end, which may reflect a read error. Here the CDR3 reads CASSGYSGANGLTF. The CDR3 DNA reads as TGTGCCAGCTCAGGATACTCTGGGGCCAACGGCCTGACTTTC. The chain combines TRBV18 with TRBJ2-6, with D perhaps TRBD1 (5 bases). Germline lookup yields CDR1 KGHSH and CDR2 LQKENI. The CDR3 length is 14 residues.

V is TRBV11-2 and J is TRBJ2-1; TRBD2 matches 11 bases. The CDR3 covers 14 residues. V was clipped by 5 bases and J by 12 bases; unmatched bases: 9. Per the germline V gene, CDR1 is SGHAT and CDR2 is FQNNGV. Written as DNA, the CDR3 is TGTGCCAGCAGCCCAGGGACTAGCGGCAGGCCGCAGTTCTTC. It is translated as CASSPGTSGRPQFF.

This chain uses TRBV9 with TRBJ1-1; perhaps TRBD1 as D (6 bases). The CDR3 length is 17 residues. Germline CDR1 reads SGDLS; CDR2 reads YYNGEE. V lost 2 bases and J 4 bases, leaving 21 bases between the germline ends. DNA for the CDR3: TGTGCCAGCAGCGTTATGCCGTTCGGGGGGCCGAGCACTGAAGCTTTCTTT. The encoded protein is CASSVMPFGGPSTEAFF.

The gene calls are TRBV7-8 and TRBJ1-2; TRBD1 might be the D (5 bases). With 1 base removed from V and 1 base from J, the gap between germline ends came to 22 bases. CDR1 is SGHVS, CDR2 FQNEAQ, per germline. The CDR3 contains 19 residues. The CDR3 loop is CASSLEITGRNNFNYGYTF. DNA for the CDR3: TGTGCCAGCAGCTTAGAAATCACAGGACGAAATAACTTTAACTATGGCTACACCTTC.

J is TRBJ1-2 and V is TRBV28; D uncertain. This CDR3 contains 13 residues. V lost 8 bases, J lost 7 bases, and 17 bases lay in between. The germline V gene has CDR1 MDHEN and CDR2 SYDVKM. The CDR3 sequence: CASRTEGYSGYTF. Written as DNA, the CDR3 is TGTGCCAGCCGAACGGAGGGTTATAGTGGCTACACCTTC.

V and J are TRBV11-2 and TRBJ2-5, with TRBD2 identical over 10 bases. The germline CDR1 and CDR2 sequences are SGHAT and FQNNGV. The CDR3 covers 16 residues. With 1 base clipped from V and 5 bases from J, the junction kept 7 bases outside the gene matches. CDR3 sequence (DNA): TGTGCCAGCAGCTTAGGTGAAGCGGGGGGGCGTGAGACCCAGTACTTC. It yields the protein CASSLGEAGGRETQYF.

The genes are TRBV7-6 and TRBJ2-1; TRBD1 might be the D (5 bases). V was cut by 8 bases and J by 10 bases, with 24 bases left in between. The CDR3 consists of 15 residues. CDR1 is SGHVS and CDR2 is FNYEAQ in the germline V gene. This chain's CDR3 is CASSSTGVVSGEQFF. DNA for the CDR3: TGTGCCAGCTCTTCCACAGGCGTTGTTTCTGGCGAGCAGTTCTTC. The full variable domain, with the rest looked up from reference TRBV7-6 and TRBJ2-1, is GAGVSQSPRYKVTKRGQDVALRCDPISGHVSLYWYRQALGQGPEFLTYFNYEAQQDKSGLPNDRFSAERPEGSISTLTIQRTEQRDSAMYRCASSSTGVVSGEQFFGPGTRLTVL.

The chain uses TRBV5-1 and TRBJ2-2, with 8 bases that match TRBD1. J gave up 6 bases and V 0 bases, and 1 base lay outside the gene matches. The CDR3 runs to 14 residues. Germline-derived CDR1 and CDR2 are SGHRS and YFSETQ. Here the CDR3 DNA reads TGCGCCAGCAGCTTGGGACAGGGGTCCGGGGAGCTGTTTTTT. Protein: CASSLGQGSGELFF.

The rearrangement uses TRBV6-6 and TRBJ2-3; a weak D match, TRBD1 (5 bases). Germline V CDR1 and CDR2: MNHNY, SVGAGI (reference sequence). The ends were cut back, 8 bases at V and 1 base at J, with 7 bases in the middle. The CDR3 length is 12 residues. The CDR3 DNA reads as TGTGCCAGCGACAGCGGCACAGATACGCAGTATTTT. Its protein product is CASDSGTDTQYF.

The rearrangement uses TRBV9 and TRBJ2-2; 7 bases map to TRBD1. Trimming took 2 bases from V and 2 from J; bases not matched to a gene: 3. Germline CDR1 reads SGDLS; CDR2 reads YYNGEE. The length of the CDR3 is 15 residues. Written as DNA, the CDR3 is TGTGCCAGCAGCGTTAGGGGGCACAACACCGGGGAGCTGTTTTTT. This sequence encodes CASSVRGHNTGELFF.